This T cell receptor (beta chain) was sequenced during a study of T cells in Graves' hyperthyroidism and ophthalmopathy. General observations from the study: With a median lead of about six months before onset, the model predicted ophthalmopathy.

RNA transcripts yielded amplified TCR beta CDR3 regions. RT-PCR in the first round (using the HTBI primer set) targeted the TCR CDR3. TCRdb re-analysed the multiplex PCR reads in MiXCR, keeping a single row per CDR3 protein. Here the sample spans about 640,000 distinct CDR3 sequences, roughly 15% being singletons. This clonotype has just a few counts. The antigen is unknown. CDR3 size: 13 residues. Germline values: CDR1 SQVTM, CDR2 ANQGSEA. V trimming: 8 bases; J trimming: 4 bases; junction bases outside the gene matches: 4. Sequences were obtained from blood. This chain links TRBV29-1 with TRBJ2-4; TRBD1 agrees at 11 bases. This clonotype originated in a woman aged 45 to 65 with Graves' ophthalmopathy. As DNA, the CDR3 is TGCAGCATCGGGACAGGGGGAAAAAACATTCAGTACTTC. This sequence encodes CSIGTGGKNIQYF. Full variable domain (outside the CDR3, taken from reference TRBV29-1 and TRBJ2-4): SAVISQKPSRDICQRGTSLTIQCQVDSQVTMMFWYRQQPGQSLTLIATANQGSEATYESGFVIDKFPISRPNLTFSTLTVSNMSPEDSSIYLCSIGTGGKNIQYFGAGTRLSVL.